Shown below are 5 T cell receptor beta chains from a single sample sequenced in a study of cytomegalovirus exposure and HLA in healthy donors. Primers for the PCR totalled 60 Vbeta and 13 Jbeta. Data came from immunoSEQ multiplex PCR; TCRdb stores just in-frame clones and leaves some out. Seen here are 150,000 to 200,000 clones, roughly 77% observed once, and the top ten hold roughly 8%. The sequenced sample was PBMCs. The source of these receptors is a woman aged 40 to 50 in good health and CMV-seropositive.

This clone has only a few counts. The chain couples TRBV30 to TRBJ1-6; no clear D. Trimming shortened V by 3 bases and J by 9 bases, and 12 bases separated the two germline ends. Germline CDR1 and CDR2: GTSNPN and SVGIG (reference sequence). The CDR3 spans 13 residues. The chain's CDR3 is CAWSDGGPSPLHF. The CDR3 DNA is TGTGCCTGGAGCGACGGCGGTCCTTCACCCCTCCACTTT.

The rearrangement uses TRBV6-1 and TRBJ1-5; D uncertain. Trimming cost V 2 bases and J 0 bases, with 8 bases left between them. Per the germline V gene, CDR1 is MNHNS and CDR2 is SASEGT. CDR3 length: 15 residues. DNA for the CDR3: TGTGCCAGCAGTGAATATTACGGTAGCAATCAGCCCCAGCATTTT. Protein sequence: CASSEYYGSNQPQHF.

The V call is TRBV19, the J call TRBJ1-2; 7 nucleotides align to TRBD1. V dropped 1 base and J dropped 3; count of bases not matched to a gene: 2. This CDR3 comprises 14 residues. Per germline, CDR1 LNHDA and CDR2 SQIVND (reference sequence). The CDR3 here is CASSIGQGDYGYTF. The CDR3 nucleotides are TGTGCCAGTAGTATAGGACAGGGTGACTATGGCTACACCTTC.

The V gene is TRBV28, the J gene TRBJ2-2; D not resolved. Germline V CDR1 and CDR2: MDHEN, SYDVKM. The CDR3 loop spans 15 amino acids. The V and J ends lost 3 bases and 6 bases respectively, with 14 bases between them. In DNA form, the CDR3 reads TGTGCCAGCAGTTTCTCGACAATCTTTTCCGGGGAGCTGTTTTTT. This encodes CASSFSTIFSGELFF.

The rearrangement joins TRBV9 to TRBJ2-3, with 11 bases that match TRBD1. The CDR3 is made up of 16 amino acids. Trimming at V came to 4 bases and at J to 3 bases, leaving 7 bases not matched to a gene. Germline V gene lookup returns CDR1 SGDLS and CDR2 YYNGEE. The CDR3 DNA follows: TGTGCCAGCAGCAAGATGGACAGGGGGCCGACAGATACGCAGTATTTT. It yields the protein CASSKMDRGPTDTQYF. Based on the CDR3 plus reference TRBV9 and TRBJ2-3, the full variable domain is DSGVTQTPKHLITATGQRVTLRCSPRSGDLSVYWYQQSLDQGLQFLIQYYNGEERAKGNILERFSAQQFPDLHSELNLSSLELGDSALYFCASSKMDRGPTDTQYFGPGTRLTVL.